Given below is one TCR beta chain in context. Its antigen is as yet unknown. These data are taken from a study of T cells in localized non-small cell lung cancer. V was shortened by 5 bases and J by 1 base, with 14 bases between the two germline ends. This CDR3 spans 15 amino acids. The germline V gene has CDR1 MNHEY and CDR2 SMNVEV (reference sequence). Points from the study as a whole: Sequencing, confined to only one tumor region, leaves heterogeneity possible. Higher adjacent-lung clonality was associated with shorter survival. Out of the top 100 tumor clones, a median around 60 were seen in adjacent lung. Uninvolved adjacent lung showed peak T cell clonality, exceeding tumor.

This table comes from immunoSEQ multiplex PCR, and its TCRdb copy is limited to in-frame clones, with some not included. The data hold about 77,000 clones, with about 88% observed a single time. The clonotype originates from a woman aged 35-75 years with stage I squamous cell lung carcinoma. This chain connects TRBV27 to TRBJ1-1; D uncertain. Material: peripheral blood, obtained before any cancer treatment. CDR3 nucleotide sequence: TGTGCCAGCAGTCGGCCTGGAGAGGGGAACACTGAAGCTTTCTTT. Protein sequence: CASSRPGEGNTEAFF.